This TCR beta chain was documented in a study of cytomegalovirus exposure and HLA in healthy donors. The CDR3 consists of 17 residues. Germline loops: CDR1 SGHNT, CDR2 YYREEE (reference sequence). The V segment lost 4 bases and the J segment 7 bases; nucleotides outside the gene matches: 16. Overall study findings and caveats: It was reported in a later analysis that an Asian-associated ancestry cluster showed fewer N-insertions than the roughly 710-donor mean.

The primer mix had 60 Vbeta and 13 Jbeta primers. Sequencing used immunoSEQ multiplex PCR; TCRdb keeps in-frame clones, though not all of them. The repertoire holds about 170,000 clones, with 75% to 80% as singletons. Of note for this clone: The antigen is undetermined.

The sample consisted of PBMCs. The TCR originated in a woman between 45 and 60 years old in good health and CMV-seropositive. The chain recombines TRBV5-4 with TRBJ1-4; 7 bases map to TRBD1. The CDR3 nucleotides are TGTGCCAGCAGCCGGACAGGTTCAGTGTCGTTTGGTGAAAAACTGTTTTTT. This translates into CASSRTGSVSFGEKLFF.